These T cell receptor beta chains were read from a single sample in a study of blood T cell repertoires in COVID-19. TCRdb keeps only in-frame clones here, not all; method: immunoSEQ multiplex PCR. The data show 130,000 to 150,000 clones, around 82% seen once. The sample was peripheral blood. These receptors originate from a man aged 55 to 69 with active or convalescent COVID-19. Each CDR3 is given with its conserved first and last residue. The D gene is left open where the match is weak. Rows give clone size only sometimes, using once, few, many, or a class for an expanded clone.

d_call: TRBD1; v_call: TRBV28; j_call: TRBJ1-2; clone_size: -; cdr3_aa: CASSFSGRGRGYGYTF; cdr3_nt: TGTGCCAGCAGTTTTTCCGGTAGGGGGCGCGGCTATGGCTACACCTTC
d_call: -; v_call: TRBV7-6; j_call: TRBJ1-4; clone_size: -; cdr3_aa: CASSPGQWAEKLFF; cdr3_nt: TGTGCCAGCAGCCCTGGACAGTGGGCTGAAAAACTGTTTTTT
d_call: -; v_call: TRBV5-1; j_call: TRBJ2-5; clone_size: -; cdr3_aa: CASSLEIGQLRPYF; cdr3_nt: TGCGCCAGCAGCTTGGAAATCGGCCAACTACGGCCGTACTTC
d_call: -; v_call: TRBV29-1; j_call: TRBJ2-7; clone_size: -; cdr3_aa: CSVELSTYEQYF; cdr3_nt: TGCAGCGTAGAACTATCCACCTACGAGCAGTACTTC
d_call: TRBD2; v_call: TRBV24-1; j_call: TRBJ2-3; clone_size: few; cdr3_aa: CATSSPRTSGIHTQYF; cdr3_nt: TGTGCCACCAGTTCCCCACGGACTAGCGGGATCCATACGCAGTATTTT
d_call: -; v_call: TRBV6-6; j_call: TRBJ2-7; clone_size: -; cdr3_aa: CASLVTGSYEQYF; cdr3_nt: TGTGCCAGCCTGGTAACGGGCTCCTACGAGCAGTACTTC
d_call: TRBD1; v_call: TRBV9; j_call: TRBJ1-1; clone_size: -; cdr3_aa: CASSVGSQGSGTEAFF; cdr3_nt: TGTGCCAGCAGCGTAGGATCACAGGGGAGCGGCACTGAAGCTTTCTTT
d_call: -; v_call: TRBV18; j_call: TRBJ1-1; clone_size: once; cdr3_aa: CASSQIQGGGTEAFF; cdr3_nt: TGTGCCAGCTCACAGATACAGGGTGGGGGCACTGAAGCTTTCTTT
d_call: -; v_call: TRBV28; j_call: TRBJ1-5; clone_size: -; cdr3_aa: CASSFREDQPQHF; cdr3_nt: TGTGCCAGCAGTTTCAGGGAAGATCAGCCCCAGCATTTT
d_call: TRBD1; v_call: TRBV5-1; j_call: TRBJ2-7; clone_size: few; cdr3_aa: CASKRDSLYEQYF; cdr3_nt: TGCGCCAGCAAACGGGACAGTTTATACGAGCAGTACTTC
d_call: TRBD2; v_call: TRBV5-4; j_call: TRBJ2-3; clone_size: -; cdr3_aa: CASSLWTSGSGDTQYF; cdr3_nt: TGTGCCAGCAGCTTGTGGACTAGCGGAAGCGGAGATACGCAGTATTTT
d_call: TRBD2; v_call: TRBV7-9; j_call: TRBJ2-1; clone_size: -; cdr3_aa: CASSFSGRGNEQFF; cdr3_nt: TGTGCCAGCAGCTTCAGCGGGAGGGGCAATGAGCAGTTCTTC
d_call: -; v_call: TRBV5-1; j_call: TRBJ1-3; clone_size: -; cdr3_aa: CASRPQGPLEDTIYF; cdr3_nt: TGCGCCAGCAGACCACAGGGCCCTCTGGAGGACACCATATATTTT
d_call: -; v_call: TRBV7-2; j_call: TRBJ2-7; clone_size: -; cdr3_aa: CASSLFRGEQYF; cdr3_nt: TGTGCCAGCAGCTTGTTTCGGGGCGAGCAGTACTTC
d_call: -; v_call: TRBV7-9; j_call: TRBJ1-2; clone_size: few; cdr3_aa: CASSFRGNYGYTF; cdr3_nt: TGTGCCAGCAGCTTCAGGGGAAACTATGGCTACACCTTC
d_call: TRBD1; v_call: TRBV5-6; j_call: TRBJ1-4; clone_size: few; cdr3_aa: CASSRGQGSEKLFF; cdr3_nt: TGTGCCAGCAGCCGGGGACAGGGGAGCGAAAAACTGTTTTTT
d_call: -; v_call: TRBV6-2/TRBV6-3; j_call: TRBJ2-3; clone_size: -; cdr3_aa: CASSRRREDTQYF; cdr3_nt: TGTGCCAGCAGCCGCAGGAGGGAAGATACGCAGTATTTT
d_call: TRBD2; v_call: TRBV11-2; j_call: TRBJ2-1; clone_size: -; cdr3_aa: CATIPSGRVGNEQFF; cdr3_nt: TGTGCCACCATACCGAGCGGGAGGGTAGGAAATGAGCAGTTCTTC
d_call: -; v_call: TRBV7-6; j_call: TRBJ2-5; clone_size: few; cdr3_aa: CASSLGGSQETQYF; cdr3_nt: TGTGCCAGCAGCTTAGGTGGCAGCCAAGAGACCCAGTACTTC
d_call: -; v_call: TRBV2; j_call: TRBJ2-2; clone_size: -; cdr3_aa: CATRGGGANTGELFF; cdr3_nt: TGTGCCACCAGGGGGGGAGGTGCGAACACCGGGGAGCTGTTTTTT
d_call: -; v_call: TRBV7-2; j_call: TRBJ2-5; clone_size: -; cdr3_aa: CASSSRVQETQYF; cdr3_nt: TGTGCCAGCAGCTCCAGGGTCCAAGAGACCCAGTACTTC
d_call: TRBD1; v_call: TRBV27; j_call: TRBJ1-2; clone_size: -; cdr3_aa: CASSSTDRAGGYTF; cdr3_nt: TGTGCCAGCAGTTCGACGGACAGGGCGGGAGGCTACACCTTC
d_call: TRBD1; v_call: TRBV5-4; j_call: TRBJ2-1; clone_size: -; cdr3_aa: CASSLPGGAYNEQFF; cdr3_nt: TGTGCCAGCAGCTTACCAGGGGGCGCCTACAATGAGCAGTTCTTC
d_call: TRBD2; v_call: TRBV5-1; j_call: TRBJ2-3; clone_size: -; cdr3_aa: CASSALASDTQYF; cdr3_nt: TGCGCCAGCAGCGCACTAGCGTCAGATACGCAGTATTTT
d_call: -; v_call: TRBV3-1/TRBV3-2; j_call: TRBJ2-1; clone_size: -; cdr3_aa: CASSQSEAQQFF; cdr3_nt: TGTGCCAGCAGCCAATCGGAGGCGCAGCAGTTCTTC
d_call: -; v_call: TRBV18; j_call: TRBJ2-6; clone_size: -; cdr3_aa: CASSPNEGGGANVLTF; cdr3_nt: TGTGCCAGCTCACCGAATGAGGGCGGTGGGGCCAACGTCCTGACTTTC
d_call: TRBD2; v_call: TRBV3-1/TRBV3-2; j_call: TRBJ2-2; clone_size: -; cdr3_aa: CASSSGLTNTGELFF; cdr3_nt: TGTGCCAGCAGCTCGGGACTAACGAACACCGGGGAGCTGTTTTTT
d_call: TRBD1; v_call: TRBV7-2; j_call: TRBJ1-5; clone_size: -; cdr3_aa: CASSFPGTASNQPQHF; cdr3_nt: TGTGCCAGCAGCTTTCCGGGGACAGCGAGCAATCAGCCCCAGCATTTT
d_call: -; v_call: TRBV7-8; j_call: TRBJ1-2; clone_size: -; cdr3_aa: CASSLMGRTIRGYTF; cdr3_nt: TGTGCCAGCAGCCTGATGGGTAGAACTATACGTGGCTACACCTTC
d_call: TRBD2; v_call: TRBV4-3; j_call: TRBJ2-5; clone_size: -; cdr3_aa: CASSQGVSGRAEETQYF; cdr3_nt: TGCGCCAGCAGCCAAGGGGTTAGCGGGAGGGCCGAAGAGACCCAGTACTTC
d_call: -; v_call: TRBV5-5; j_call: TRBJ2-2; clone_size: -; cdr3_aa: CASSSLVGELFF; cdr3_nt: TGTGCCAGCAGCTCCCTCGTTGGGGAGCTGTTTTTT
d_call: TRBD2; v_call: TRBV2; j_call: TRBJ2-1; clone_size: -; cdr3_aa: CASRRGLGALNEQFF; cdr3_nt: TGTGCCAGCCGTAGGGGACTAGGGGCCCTCAATGAGCAGTTCTTC
d_call: TRBD2; v_call: TRBV24-1; j_call: TRBJ2-5; clone_size: -; cdr3_aa: CATSDPGAGEPLQETQYF; cdr3_nt: TGTGCCACCAGTGACCCTGGGGCGGGAGAGCCCCTCCAAGAGACCCAGTACTTC
d_call: TRBD1; v_call: TRBV2; j_call: TRBJ2-5; clone_size: -; cdr3_aa: CASSEGQGEKTQYF; cdr3_nt: TGTGCCAGCAGTGAGGGACAGGGTGAAAAGACCCAGTACTTC
d_call: TRBD2; v_call: TRBV5-4; j_call: TRBJ2-1; clone_size: -; cdr3_aa: CASSLRLAVVGHEQFF; cdr3_nt: TGTGCCAGCAGCTTGAGACTAGCGGTAGTCGGGCATGAGCAGTTCTTC
d_call: -; v_call: TRBV27; j_call: TRBJ1-5; clone_size: -; cdr3_aa: CASSFGGSNQPQHF; cdr3_nt: TGTGCCAGCAGTTTCGGCGGGTCCAATCAGCCCCAGCATTTT
d_call: TRBD2; v_call: TRBV7-9; j_call: TRBJ2-3; clone_size: -; cdr3_aa: CASTIVGTSEDTQYF; cdr3_nt: TGTGCCAGCACCATAGTGGGGACTAGCGAGGATACGCAGTATTTT
d_call: -; v_call: TRBV4-3; j_call: TRBJ2-1; clone_size: -; cdr3_aa: CASSQERGHNEQFF; cdr3_nt: TGCGCCAGCAGCCAAGAGCGGGGCCACAATGAGCAGTTCTTC
d_call: TRBD2; v_call: TRBV3-1/TRBV3-2; j_call: TRBJ2-3; clone_size: -; cdr3_aa: CASSQDVAGVVDTQYF; cdr3_nt: TGTGCCAGCAGCCAAGATGTAGCGGGAGTCGTAGATACGCAGTATTTT
d_call: TRBD2; v_call: TRBV5-6; j_call: TRBJ2-5; clone_size: -; cdr3_aa: CASSPGLAGGMETQYF; cdr3_nt: TGTGCCAGCAGCCCTGGACTAGCGGGAGGCATGGAGACCCAGTACTTC
d_call: -; v_call: TRBV29-1; j_call: TRBJ1-3; clone_size: -; cdr3_aa: CSVEDQFSGNTIYF; cdr3_nt: TGCAGCGTTGAAGATCAGTTCTCTGGAAACACCATATATTTT
d_call: TRBD1; v_call: TRBV3-1/TRBV3-2; j_call: TRBJ2-7; clone_size: -; cdr3_aa: CASSQFGTGAREQYF; cdr3_nt: TGTGCCAGCAGCCAATTTGGGACAGGGGCTCGGGAGCAGTACTTC
d_call: TRBD1; v_call: TRBV4-3; j_call: TRBJ1-2; clone_size: -; cdr3_aa: CASSQSATGTALGYTF; cdr3_nt: TGCGCCAGCAGCCAATCTGCCACCGGGACAGCTTTGGGCTACACCTTC
d_call: TRBD1; v_call: TRBV6-2/TRBV6-3; j_call: TRBJ2-1; clone_size: -; cdr3_aa: CASSPGTENNEQFF; cdr3_nt: TGTGCCAGCAGCCCGGGGACAGAAAACAATGAGCAGTTCTTC
d_call: -; v_call: TRBV24-1; j_call: TRBJ2-7; clone_size: -; cdr3_aa: CATSDQDNYEQYF; cdr3_nt: TGTGCCACCAGTGATCAGGACAACTACGAGCAGTACTTC
d_call: -; v_call: TRBV5-1; j_call: TRBJ1-1; clone_size: -; cdr3_aa: CASSFSQGGTEAFF; cdr3_nt: TGCGCCAGCAGCTTTTCTCAGGGAGGCACTGAAGCTTTCTTT
d_call: TRBD2; v_call: TRBV7-3; j_call: TRBJ2-2; clone_size: -; cdr3_aa: CASSLSSGATGELFF; cdr3_nt: TGTGCCAGCAGCTTAAGTAGCGGGGCCACCGGGGAGCTGTTTTTT
d_call: -; v_call: TRBV12-3/TRBV12-4; j_call: TRBJ1-1; clone_size: few; cdr3_aa: CASSLQGNTEAFF; cdr3_nt: TGTGCCAGCAGTCTACAGGGTAACACTGAAGCTTTCTTT